A selection of T cell receptor beta chains follows, all from one sample in a study of T-cell reconstitution after alpha-beta-depleted transplantation in children. TCRdb fed the PCR reads into MiXCR, producing one record per CDR3 protein. The sample contains approximately 350,000 distinct CDR3 sequences, about 14% of which appear only once. The sequenced sample was PBMCs, obtained from the stem cell graft. The receptors come from a human donor who donated a stem cell graft to a child with Fanconi anemia. Each CDR3 is given with its conserved first and last residue. Each record gives: V gene, clone size, D gene, J gene, CDR3 DNA, CDR3 protein. The D gene is left open where the match is weak. The size of a clone is reported for some rows only, either as once, few or many, or as a class for expanded clones.

>TRBV4-1|many|-|TRBJ1-1
TGCGCCAGCAGCCAAGAATGGGGAACTGAAGCTTTCTTT
CASSQEWGTEAFF
>TRBV4-3|-|-|TRBJ2-6
TGCGCCAGCAGCCTTATTCTCGGGGGCCCCAGCTCTGGGGCCAACGTCCTGACTTTC
CASSLILGGPSSGANVLTF
>TRBV5-1|-|TRBD1|TRBJ1-1
TGCGCCAGCAGTTCTTTTCCGGGACAGGGGAGTTACACTGAAGCTTTCTTT
CASSSFPGQGSYTEAFF
>TRBV6-1|few|-|TRBJ2-5
TGTGCCAGCAAAAAGGGGGGTCAAGAGACCCAGTACTTC
CASKKGGQETQYF
>TRBV7-6|-|-|TRBJ2-2
TGTGCCAGCAGCTTGGTACAGGGTCGGACCGCCGGGGAGCTGTTTTTT
CASSLVQGRTAGELFF
>TRBV12-3/TRBV12-4|-|-|TRBJ2-4
TGTGCCAGCAGTCCCGTACACCTAGCCAAAAACATTCAGTACTTC
CASSPVHLAKNIQYF
>TRBV10-3|many|-|TRBJ2-7
TGTGCCATCAGTGACCCCACAAGGAGCTCCTACGAGCAGTACTTC
CAISDPTRSSYEQYF
>TRBV20-1|few|-|TRBJ1-5
TGCAGTGCTAGAAAGGGTAGCAATCAGCCCCAGCATTTT
CSARKGSNQPQHF
>TRBV5-1|-|-|TRBJ1-1
TGCGCCAGCAGCTTGGAGGAGGGTTTAAATCCTGAAGCTTTCTTT
CASSLEEGLNPEAFF
>TRBV6-2/TRBV6-3|few|-|TRBJ2-2
TGTGCCAGCAGTTACGGAGGACGCCCCGGTCTCTCCGGGGAGCTGTTTTTT
CASSYGGRPGLSGELFF
>TRBV12-3/TRBV12-4|many|-|TRBJ1-3
TGTGCCAGCAGTTTGTCGCTCTCTGGAAACACCATATATTTT
CASSLSLSGNTIYF
>TRBV6-6|many|-|TRBJ2-1
TGTGCCAGCAACACAGGGACCGGGGAGCAGTTCTTC
CASNTGTGEQFF
>TRBV20-1|-|-|TRBJ2-1
TGCAGTGCCCTTGCCGGGGTCGGTTTCTCAGATGAGCAGTTCTTC
CSALAGVGFSDEQFF
>TRBV12-3/TRBV12-4|many|TRBD1|TRBJ2-7
TGTGCCAGCAGTTTCGGACAGGGGGCGAACTACGAGCAGTACTTC
CASSFGQGANYEQYF
>TRBV3-1|few|TRBD1|TRBJ2-7
TGTGCCAGCAGCCAAGAGGGGACAGGGTGGTACGAGCAGTACTTC
CASSQEGTGWYEQYF
>TRBV20-1|-|-|TRBJ2-5
TGCAGTGCCTTCTTTGGACAGCAAGAGACCCAGTACTTC
CSAFFGQQETQYF
>TRBV7-9|few|-|TRBJ1-1
TGTGCCAGCAGCCCCCTGGGGCTAGCTTTCTTT
CASSPLGLAFF
>TRBV2|many|-|TRBJ2-5
TGTGCCAGCAGTCCGGGGGACGTCAGCCGGGGAGAGACCCAGTACTTC
CASSPGDVSRGETQYF
>TRBV7-2|-|-|TRBJ2-1
TGTGCCAGCAGCCAAGGGGTCATGGAGCAGTTCTTC
CASSQGVMEQFF
>TRBV5-1|many|TRBD1|TRBJ1-1
TGCGCCAGCAGCTCCAGCCCTTTAGGACAGGGAGTTGGGACTGAAGCTTTCTTT
CASSSSPLGQGVGTEAFF
>TRBV5-1|few|-|TRBJ2-1
TGCGCCAGCAGCCAATCGGACGCGTCTCGACAAGAGCAGTTCTTC
CASSQSDASRQEQFF
>TRBV6-2/TRBV6-3|-|-|TRBJ1-1
TGTGCCAGCAGTTTCACCTTGACCAGAAAGAACACTGAAGCTTTCTTT
CASSFTLTRKNTEAFF
>TRBV7-9|-|-|TRBJ1-1
TGTGCCAGCAGCAGGGGATTGACTGAAGCTTTCTTT
CASSRGLTEAFF
>TRBV18|many|-|TRBJ2-2
TGTGCCAGCTCACCACTCCCCGGGGAGCTGTTTTTT
CASSPLPGELFF
>TRBV7-2|-|-|TRBJ1-2
TGTGCCAGCAGCTCTGGACAGCCAGGAGCGTACTATGGCTACACCTTC
CASSSGQPGAYYGYTF
>TRBV7-6|few|-|TRBJ2-2
TGTGCCAGCAGCCGAGGAGGGGGTTATTCCGGGGAGCTGTTTTTT
CASSRGGGYSGELFF
>TRBV6-4|few|-|TRBJ1-2
TGTGCCAGCAGTGACTCGTGGGGAAGCTATGGCTACACCTTC
CASSDSWGSYGYTF
>TRBV12-5|few|TRBD1|TRBJ1-4
TGTGCTAGTGGTTCAACCCCTCGAATAACAGGGGGCGCGCCTGAAAAACTGTTTTTT
CASGSTPRITGGAPEKLFF
>TRBV7-8|many|-|TRBJ1-2
TGTGCCAGCAGCTCCTCAGAGATCTATGGCTACACCTTC
CASSSSEIYGYTF
>TRBV18|few|-|TRBJ2-2
TGTGCCAGCTCACCAGAATTTCGAAGCCCCGCGAACACCGGGGAGCTGTTTTTT
CASSPEFRSPANTGELFF
>TRBV6-5|-|-|TRBJ2-1
TGTGCCAGCAGTTTTGACGGGAGCTCCTACAATGAGCAGTTCTTC
CASSFDGSSYNEQFF
>TRBV2|few|-|TRBJ1-4
TGTGCCAGTGAAGAGGATGAAAAACTGTTTTTT
CASEEDEKLFF
>TRBV6-5|few|TRBD1|TRBJ2-6
TGTGCCAGCAGTTACAACAGGGGGCGAACTGGGGCCAACGTCCTGACTTTC
CASSYNRGRTGANVLTF
>TRBV7-3|-|TRBD1|TRBJ2-6
TGTGCCAGCAGCTTAAAATCGGACAGGGGTTATGGGGCCAACGTCCTGACTTTC
CASSLKSDRGYGANVLTF
>TRBV28|few|TRBD1|TRBJ1-5
TGTGCCAGCAGTGGGCAAACAGGGGCCGGCAATCAGCCCCAGCATTTT
CASSGQTGAGNQPQHF
>TRBV18|-|TRBD1|TRBJ1-1
TGTGCCAGCTCACGGGGCGGGACAGGGACAAACACTGAAGCTTTCTTT
CASSRGGTGTNTEAFF
>TRBV5-4|-|-|TRBJ1-6
TGTGCCAGCAGCTTGGAGCCAGAAAATTCACCCCTCCACTTT
CASSLEPENSPLHF
>TRBV20-1|few|TRBD1|TRBJ2-1
TGCAGTGCTAGTGGACAGGGGGCAAACTACAATGAGCAGTTCTTC
CSASGQGANYNEQFF
>TRBV12-3/TRBV12-4|many|-|TRBJ1-2
TGTGCCAGCAGTTTAATGTTGGGGAGTAGTGGCTACACCTTC
CASSLMLGSSGYTF
>TRBV9|many|-|TRBJ2-2
TGTGCCAGCAGCGTATTACAGGACACCGGGGAGCTGTTTTTT
CASSVLQDTGELFF
>TRBV20-1|few|TRBD1|TRBJ1-4
TGCAGTGCTGGGACAGGCGGGAATGAAAAACTGTTTTTT
CSAGTGGNEKLFF
>TRBV5-4|-|TRBD1|TRBJ2-6
TGTGCCAGCAGCTCTCCGGGACAGGGGAGTTCTGGGGCCAACGTCCTGACTTTC
CASSSPGQGSSGANVLTF
>TRBV28|few|TRBD1|TRBJ1-6
TGTGCCAGTAACAGGGGTCGGTCACCCCTCCACTTT
CASNRGRSPLHF
>TRBV28|few|TRBD1|TRBJ1-2
TGTGCCAGCAGTTCCCAAGGGCCCGACAGGGAGGTCTATGGCTACACCTTC
CASSSQGPDREVYGYTF
>TRBV9|-|TRBD2|TRBJ2-3
TGTGCCAGCAGCGGTTCGAGAGAGCGGGGCCCGATTAGCACAGATACGCAGTATTTT
CASSGSRERGPISTDTQYF
>TRBV7-2|-|TRBD2|TRBJ2-2
TGTGCCAGCAGCCCTAGCGGGGGCTGGACCGGGGAGCTGTTTTTT
CASSPSGGWTGELFF
>TRBV23-1|-|-|TRBJ2-3
TGCGCCAGCAGTGGTTTGGGACGCTTCTCATCGTATTTT
CASSGLGRFSSYF
>TRBV7-9|few|TRBD1|TRBJ1-5
TGTGCCAGCAGCTTTGACAGGGGAGGAGACCAGCCCCAGCATTTT
CASSFDRGGDQPQHF
>TRBV2|-|-|TRBJ1-2
TGTGCCAGCAGTGAAGCTAAACTGGGTGGCTACACCTTC
CASSEAKLGGYTF
>TRBV20-1|few|TRBD2|TRBJ2-1
TGCAGTGCTAGACGTCTAGCGGGGCCCTACAATGAGCAGTTCTTC
CSARRLAGPYNEQFF
>TRBV12-3/TRBV12-4|-|-|TRBJ2-7
TGTGCCAGCAGCAACTCAGGGGAGCACGAGCAGTACTTC
CASSNSGEHEQYF
>TRBV6-1|many|TRBD2|TRBJ2-3
TGTGCCAGCAGCCCCGGGAGGGGGGCGACAGATACGCAGTATTTT
CASSPGRGATDTQYF
>TRBV20-1|-|TRBD2|TRBJ2-7
TGCAGTGCCGACCTCTCATTGACTAGCGGGGGGCTCTACGAGCAGTACTTC
CSADLSLTSGGLYEQYF
>TRBV4-3|-|TRBD1|TRBJ2-7
TGCGCCAGCAGCCAAGGTCTGCAGGGGGCCACCTACGAGCAGTACTTC
CASSQGLQGATYEQYF
>TRBV20-1|few|TRBD1|TRBJ1-2
TGCAGTGCTAGAGAGTGGACAGGGGACAACTATGGCTACACCTTC
CSAREWTGDNYGYTF